This T cell receptor beta chain emerged from a study of cytomegalovirus exposure and HLA in healthy donors. About the research overall: The approximately 120 validation repertoires used the same platform as the 650 to 850 first-cohort repertoires, a later analysis reported.

Germline-derived CDR1 and CDR2 are SQVTM and ANQGSEA. The CDR3 length is 16 residues. J gave up 7 bases and V 8 bases, and 19 bases lay outside the gene matches. Only in-frame clones appear in the TCRdb table, and some are missing; sequencing was by immunoSEQ multiplex PCR. The table records about 240,000 clones, 75% to 90% of them present only once. This chain connects TRBV29-1 to TRBJ1-2; 10 bases are shared with TRBD1. This clonotype originated in a woman in her twenties or thirties in good health and CMV-seropositive. The sample was PBMCs. The CDR3 region has the DNA TGCAGCTCCTTGGGGACAGGGGACCAACCTCAGGGTGGCTACACCTTC. It specifies CSSLGTGDQPQGGYTF.